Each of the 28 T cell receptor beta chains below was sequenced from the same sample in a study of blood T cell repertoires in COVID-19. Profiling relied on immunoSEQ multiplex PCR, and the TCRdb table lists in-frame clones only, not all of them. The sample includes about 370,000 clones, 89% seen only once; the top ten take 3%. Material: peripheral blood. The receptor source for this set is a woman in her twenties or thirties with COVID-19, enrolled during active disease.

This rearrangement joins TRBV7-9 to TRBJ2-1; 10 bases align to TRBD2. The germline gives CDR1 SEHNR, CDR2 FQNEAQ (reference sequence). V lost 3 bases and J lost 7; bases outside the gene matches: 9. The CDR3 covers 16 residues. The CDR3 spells CASSLRVAGGRNEQFF. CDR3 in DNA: TGTGCCAGCAGCTTGCGGGTAGCGGGGGGCCGAAATGAGCAGTTCTTC.

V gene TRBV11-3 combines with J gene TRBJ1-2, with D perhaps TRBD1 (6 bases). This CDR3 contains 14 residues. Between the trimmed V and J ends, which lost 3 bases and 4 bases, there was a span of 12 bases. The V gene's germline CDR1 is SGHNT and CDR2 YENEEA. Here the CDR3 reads CASSFPDRAYGYTF. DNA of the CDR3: TGTGCCAGCAGCTTCCCGGACAGAGCCTATGGCTACACCTTC.

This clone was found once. This CDR3 is CASSEPAGVHNEQFF. The CDR3 nucleotides read TGTGCCAGCAGTGAACCGGCGGGGGTTCACAATGAGCAGTTCTTC. The V and J genes are TRBV2 and TRBJ2-1, with 7 bases matching TRBD2. The CDR3 consists of 15 residues. CDR1 and CDR2 (germline): SNHLY, FYNNEI. Trimming at V came to 2 bases and at J to 5 bases, leaving 6 bases not matched to a gene.

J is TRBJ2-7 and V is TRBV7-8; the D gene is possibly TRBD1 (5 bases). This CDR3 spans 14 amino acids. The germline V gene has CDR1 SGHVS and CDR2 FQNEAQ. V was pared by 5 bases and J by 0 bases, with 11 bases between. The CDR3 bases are TGTGCCAGCAGCCCCGGACATTCCTCCTACGAGCAGTACTTC. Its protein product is CASSPGHSSYEQYF.

CDR3 sequence: CASSVDPGANYGYTF. In DNA, the CDR3 is TGTGCCAGCAGCGTAGATCCGGGAGCTAACTATGGCTACACCTTC. V gene TRBV9 combines with J gene TRBJ1-2; D remains ambiguous. Looked up from germline, CDR1 is SGDLS and CDR2 is YYNGEE. This CDR3 is built from 15 residues. Trimming cost V 0 bases and J 0 bases, with 9 bases left between them.

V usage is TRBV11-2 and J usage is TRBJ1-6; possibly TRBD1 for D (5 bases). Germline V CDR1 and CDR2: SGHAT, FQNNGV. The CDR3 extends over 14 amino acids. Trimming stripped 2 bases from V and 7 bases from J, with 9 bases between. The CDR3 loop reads CASSLMAGNSPLHF. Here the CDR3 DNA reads TGTGCCAGCAGCTTAATGGCAGGGAATTCACCCCTCCACTTT. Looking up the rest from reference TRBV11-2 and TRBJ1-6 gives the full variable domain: EAGVAQSPRYKIIEKRQSVAFWCNPISGHATLYWYQQILGQGPKLLIQFQNNGVVDDSQLPKDRFSAERLKGVDSTLKIQPAKLEDSAVYLCASSLMAGNSPLHFGNGTRLTVT.

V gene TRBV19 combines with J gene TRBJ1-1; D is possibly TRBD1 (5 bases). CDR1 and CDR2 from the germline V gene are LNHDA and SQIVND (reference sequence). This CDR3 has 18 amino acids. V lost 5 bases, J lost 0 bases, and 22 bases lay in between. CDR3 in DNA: TGTGCCAGTAGTGTAATCCCTGGGGCAGCCTATATGAACACTGAAGCTTTCTTT. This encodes CASSVIPGAAYMNTEAFF.

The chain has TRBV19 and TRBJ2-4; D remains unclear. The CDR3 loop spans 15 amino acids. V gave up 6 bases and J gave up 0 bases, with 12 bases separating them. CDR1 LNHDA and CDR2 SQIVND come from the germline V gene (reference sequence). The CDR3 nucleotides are TGTGCCAGTAGCAACCTAGGTGAAGCCAAAAACATTCAGTACTTC. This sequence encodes CASSNLGEAKNIQYF.

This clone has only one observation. As DNA, the CDR3 is TGTGCCAGCAGTTACGGGAGATCAACCGGGGAGCTGTTTTTT. Residues: CASSYGRSTGELFF. The genes are TRBV6-2 or TRBV6-3 and TRBJ2-2; D is possibly TRBD2 (5 bases). The V and J ends lost 2 bases and 5 bases respectively, with 9 bases between them. Germline V gives CDR1 MNHEY, CDR2 SVGEGT. The CDR3 has 14 residues.

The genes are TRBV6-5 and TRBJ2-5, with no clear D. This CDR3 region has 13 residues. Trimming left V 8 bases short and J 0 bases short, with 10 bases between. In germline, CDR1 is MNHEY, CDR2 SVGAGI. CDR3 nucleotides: TGTGCCAGCTCGAGAGGTTACCAAGAGACCCAGTACTTC. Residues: CASSRGYQETQYF.

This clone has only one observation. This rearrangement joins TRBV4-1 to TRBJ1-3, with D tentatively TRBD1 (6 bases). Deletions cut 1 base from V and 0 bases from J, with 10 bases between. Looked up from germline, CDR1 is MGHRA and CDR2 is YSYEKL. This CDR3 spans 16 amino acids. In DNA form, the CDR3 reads TGCGCCAGCAGCCAAGTAACAGGGAACTCTGGAAACACCATATATTTT. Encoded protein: CASSQVTGNSGNTIYF.

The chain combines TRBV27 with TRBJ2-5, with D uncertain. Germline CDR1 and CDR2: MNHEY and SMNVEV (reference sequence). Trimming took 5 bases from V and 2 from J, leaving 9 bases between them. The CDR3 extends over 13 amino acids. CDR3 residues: CASSRRVQETQYF. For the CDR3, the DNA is TGTGCCAGCAGTCGACGGGTACAAGAGACCCAGTACTTC.

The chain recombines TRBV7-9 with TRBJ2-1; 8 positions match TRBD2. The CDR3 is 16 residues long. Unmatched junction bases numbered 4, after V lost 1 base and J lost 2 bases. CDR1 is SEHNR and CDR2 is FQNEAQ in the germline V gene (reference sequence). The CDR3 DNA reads TGTGCCAGCAGCTTAGAATCGGGGGGGACCTACAATGAGCAGTTCTTC. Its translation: CASSLESGGTYNEQFF.

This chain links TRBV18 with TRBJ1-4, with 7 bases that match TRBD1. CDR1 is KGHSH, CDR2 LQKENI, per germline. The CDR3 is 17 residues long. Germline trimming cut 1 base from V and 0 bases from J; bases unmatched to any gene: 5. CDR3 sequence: CASSPRGGTATNEKLFF. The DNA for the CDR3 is TGTGCCAGCTCACCACGGGGCGGGACAGCAACTAATGAAAAACTGTTTTTT.

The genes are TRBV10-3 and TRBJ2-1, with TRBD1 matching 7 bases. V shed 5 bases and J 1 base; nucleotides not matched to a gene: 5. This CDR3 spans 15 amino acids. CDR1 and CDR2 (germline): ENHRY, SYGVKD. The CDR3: CAISTGVDSYNEQFF. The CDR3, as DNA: TGTGCCATCAGTACAGGGGTCGATTCCTACAATGAGCAGTTCTTC.

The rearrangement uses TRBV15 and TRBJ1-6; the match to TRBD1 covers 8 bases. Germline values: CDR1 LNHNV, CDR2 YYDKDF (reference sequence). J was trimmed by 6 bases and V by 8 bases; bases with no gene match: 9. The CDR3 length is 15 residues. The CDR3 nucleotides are TGTGCCACCGGACAGGGTGGGTTGCCTAATTCACCCCTCCACTTT. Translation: CATGQGGLPNSPLHF.

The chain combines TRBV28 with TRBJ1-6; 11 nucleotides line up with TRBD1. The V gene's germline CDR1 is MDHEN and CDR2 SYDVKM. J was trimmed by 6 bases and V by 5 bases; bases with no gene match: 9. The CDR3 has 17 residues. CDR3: CASSPSPGQGVNSPLHF. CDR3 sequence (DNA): TGTGCCAGCAGTCCCTCTCCGGGACAGGGGGTTAATTCACCCCTCCACTTT.

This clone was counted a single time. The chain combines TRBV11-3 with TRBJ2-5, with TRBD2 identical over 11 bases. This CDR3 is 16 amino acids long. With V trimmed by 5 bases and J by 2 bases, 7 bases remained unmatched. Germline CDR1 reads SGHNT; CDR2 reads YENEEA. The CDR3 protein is CASSPGTSGAQETQYF. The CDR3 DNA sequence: TGTGCCAGCAGCCCTGGGACTAGCGGAGCTCAAGAGACCCAGTACTTC.

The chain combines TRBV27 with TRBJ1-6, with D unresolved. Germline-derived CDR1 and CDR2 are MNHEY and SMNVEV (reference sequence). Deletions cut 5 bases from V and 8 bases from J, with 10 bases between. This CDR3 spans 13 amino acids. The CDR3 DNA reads TGTGCCAGCAGTCTGCTGGGAGATTCACCCCTCCACTTT. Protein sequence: CASSLLGDSPLHF.

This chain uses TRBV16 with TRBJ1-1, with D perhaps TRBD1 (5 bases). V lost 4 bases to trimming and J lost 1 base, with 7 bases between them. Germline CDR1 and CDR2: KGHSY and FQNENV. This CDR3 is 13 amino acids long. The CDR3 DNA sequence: TGTGCCAGCAGCCTAACAGGGAACACTGAAGCTTTCTTT. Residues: CASSLTGNTEAFF.

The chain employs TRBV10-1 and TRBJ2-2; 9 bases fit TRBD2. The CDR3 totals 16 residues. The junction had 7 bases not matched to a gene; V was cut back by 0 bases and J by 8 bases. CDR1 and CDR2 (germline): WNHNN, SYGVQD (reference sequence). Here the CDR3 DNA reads TGCGCCAGCAGTGAGTCAAAGACTAGCGGATTTGGGGAGCTGTTTTTT. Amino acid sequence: CASSESKTSGFGELFF.

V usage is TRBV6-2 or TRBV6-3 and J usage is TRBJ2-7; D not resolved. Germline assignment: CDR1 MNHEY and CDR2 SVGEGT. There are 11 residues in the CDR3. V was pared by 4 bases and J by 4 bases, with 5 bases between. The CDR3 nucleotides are TGTGCCAGCAGTTCCCATTACGAGCAGTACTTC. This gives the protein CASSSHYEQYF.

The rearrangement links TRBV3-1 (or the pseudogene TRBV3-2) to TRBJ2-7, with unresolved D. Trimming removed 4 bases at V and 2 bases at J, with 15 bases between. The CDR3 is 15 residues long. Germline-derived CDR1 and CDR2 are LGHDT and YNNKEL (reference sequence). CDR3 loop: CASSLRLTSPYEQYF. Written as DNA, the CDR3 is TGTGCCAGCAGCCTGAGGTTAACCAGCCCCTACGAGCAGTACTTC.

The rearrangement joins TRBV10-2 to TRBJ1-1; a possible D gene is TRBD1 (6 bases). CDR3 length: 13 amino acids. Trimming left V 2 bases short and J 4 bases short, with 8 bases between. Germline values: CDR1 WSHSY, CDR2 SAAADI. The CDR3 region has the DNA TGCGCCAGCAGTGAGGCACAGGGCACTGAAGCTTTCTTT. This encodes CASSEAQGTEAFF.

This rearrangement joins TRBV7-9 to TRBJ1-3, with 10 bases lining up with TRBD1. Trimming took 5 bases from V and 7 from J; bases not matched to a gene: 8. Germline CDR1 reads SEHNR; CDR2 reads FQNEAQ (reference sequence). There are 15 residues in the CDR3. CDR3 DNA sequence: TGTGCCAGCAGCCCATGGACAGGGGGTGGTAACACCATATATTTT. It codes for CASSPWTGGGNTIYF.

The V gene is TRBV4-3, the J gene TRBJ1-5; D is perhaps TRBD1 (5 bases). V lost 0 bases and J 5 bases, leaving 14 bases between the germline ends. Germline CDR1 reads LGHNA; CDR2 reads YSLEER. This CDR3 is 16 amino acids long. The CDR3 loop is CASSQDLGKGDQPQHF. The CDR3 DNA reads TGCGCCAGCAGCCAAGATTTGGGCAAAGGGGATCAGCCCCAGCATTTT.

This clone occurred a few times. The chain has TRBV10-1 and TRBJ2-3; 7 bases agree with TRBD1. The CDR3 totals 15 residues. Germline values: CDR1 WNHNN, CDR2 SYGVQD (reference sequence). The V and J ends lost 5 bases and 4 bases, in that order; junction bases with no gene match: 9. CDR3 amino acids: CASSIGTAVADTQYF. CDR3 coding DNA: TGCGCCAGCAGTATCGGGACAGCGGTGGCAGATACGCAGTATTTT.

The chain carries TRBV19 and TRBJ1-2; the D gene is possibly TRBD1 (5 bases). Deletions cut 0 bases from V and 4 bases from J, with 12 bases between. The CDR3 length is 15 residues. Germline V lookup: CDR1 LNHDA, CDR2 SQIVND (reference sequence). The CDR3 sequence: CASSIEGGGGYGYTF. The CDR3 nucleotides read TGTGCCAGTAGTATAGAGGGGGGAGGCGGCTATGGCTACACCTTC.